These 30 T cell receptor beta chains were sequenced from one sample in a study of cytomegalovirus exposure and HLA in healthy donors. Only in-frame clones appear in the TCRdb table, and some are missing; sequencing was by immunoSEQ multiplex PCR. Here the sample spans roughly 120,000 clones, approximately 90% being singletons. Sequencing used PBMCs. Source of these receptors: a woman under 30 in good health and CMV-seropositive.

The chain recombines TRBV9 with TRBJ2-7; D may be TRBD2 (6 bases). This CDR3 spans 17 amino acids. Trimming cost V 0 bases and J 6 bases, with 22 bases left between them. Looked up from germline, CDR1 is SGDLS and CDR2 is YYNGEE. DNA for the CDR3: TGTGCCAGCAGCGTAGATATTGGACCAGGGTCCGGGAGCGAGCAGTACTTC. This translates into CASSVDIGPGSGSEQYF.

This chain uses TRBV28 with TRBJ1-2, with 7 bases lining up with TRBD1. The CDR3 loop spans 15 amino acids. With V trimmed by 5 bases and J by 3 bases, 9 bases remained unmatched. Looked up from germline, CDR1 is MDHEN and CDR2 is SYDVKM. DNA of the CDR3: TGTGCCAGCAGTCCCTCCAGCACAGGGGACTATGGCTACACCTTC. Its protein is CASSPSSTGDYGYTF.

This chain connects TRBV5-4 to TRBJ1-2, with D uncertain. Germline V gene lookup returns CDR1 SGHNT and CDR2 YYREEE (reference sequence). Deletions cut 2 bases from V and 2 bases from J, with 7 bases between. CDR3 length: 13 residues. The CDR3 nucleotides read TGTGCCAGCAGCTTTACACAGAACTATGGCTACACCTTC. It encodes CASSFTQNYGYTF. Full variable domain (rest looked up from reference TRBV5-4 and TRBJ1-2): ETGVTQSPTHLIKTRGQQVTLRCSSQSGHNTVSWYQQALGQGPQFIFQYYREEENGRGNFPPRFSGLQFPNYSSELNVNALELDDSALYLCASSFTQNYGYTFGSGTRLTVV.

Of note for this clone: The same CDR3 is also encoded by other DNA sequences in this sample. This sequence joins TRBV28 and TRBJ1-1; no clear D gene. V was clipped by 2 bases and J by 4 bases, with 5 bases between them. The CDR3 has 12 residues. Germline V gene sequence: CDR1 MDHEN, CDR2 SYDVKM. CDR3 in amino acids: CASSLLSTEAFF. The CDR3 region has the DNA TGTGCCAGCAGTTTACTCAGCACTGAAGCTTTCTTT. Together with reference TRBV28 and TRBJ1-1, the CDR3 gives the full variable domain: DVKVTQSSRYLVKRTGEKVFLECVQDMDHENMFWYRQDPGLGLRLIYFSYDVKMKEKGDIPEGYSVSREKKERFSLILESASTNQTSMYLCASSLLSTEAFFGQGTRLTVV.

V usage is TRBV15 and J usage is TRBJ2-6; the match to TRBD1 covers 10 bases. Germline lookup yields CDR1 LNHNV and CDR2 YYDKDF (reference sequence). The trim removed 0 bases at V and 0 bases at J, leaving 2 bases unmatched. This CDR3 is 18 amino acids long. CDR3 residues: CATSREDRGFSGANVLTF. In DNA, the CDR3 is TGTGCCACCAGCAGAGAGGACAGGGGGTTCTCTGGGGCCAACGTCCTGACTTTC.

This clone was counted a few times. V is TRBV5-1 and J is TRBJ2-7, with D possibly being TRBD2 (7 bases). This CDR3 is built from 13 residues. Per germline, CDR1 SGHRS and CDR2 YFSETQ. Trimming stripped 5 bases from V and 2 bases from J, with 11 bases between. The CDR3 region has the DNA TGCGCCAGCAGGCGGGGGCCTGCCTACGAGCAGTACTTC. Its protein is CASRRGPAYEQYF.

The chain recombines TRBV18 with TRBJ2-1; TRBD2 aligns across 8 bases. Per the germline V gene, CDR1 is KGHSH and CDR2 is LQKENI. Trimming cost V 3 bases and J 6 bases; bases outside gene matches: 10. The CDR3 loop spans 16 amino acids. The CDR3 protein is CASSPLLAEAGNEQFF. The CDR3 coding sequence is TGTGCCAGCTCACCCTTACTAGCGGAGGCGGGCAATGAGCAGTTCTTC.

This rearrangement joins TRBV5-1 to TRBJ1-1; 9 bases align to TRBD1. Germline V gene lookup returns CDR1 SGHRS and CDR2 YFSETQ. The V gene end was trimmed by 4 bases and the J gene end by 8 bases; junction bases not matched to a gene: 3. This CDR3 is 12 amino acids long. This CDR3 reads CASSQDRGEAFF. For the CDR3, the DNA is TGCGCCAGCAGCCAGGACAGGGGCGAAGCTTTCTTT.

The DNA for the CDR3 is TGCGCCAGCAGCTGGAAGGGGGAGAACACTGAAGCTTTCTTT. Translating gives CASSWKGENTEAFF. This chain joins TRBV5-1 and TRBJ1-1; possible D gene TRBD1, 6 bases. The CDR3 spans 14 residues. The V end lost 3 bases, the J end lost 1 base, and 10 bases lay between the germline ends. In germline, CDR1 is SGHRS, CDR2 YFSETQ.

Only a few counts were recorded for this clone. This sequence joins TRBV23-1 and TRBJ1-1, with D unclear. TRBV23-1 belongs to the ORF category, with a function that is uncertain. Trimming took off 11 bases at V and 1 base at J, with 11 bases between the two ends. This CDR3 is 12 amino acids long. In DNA form, the CDR3 reads TGCGCCTCGAAGAGGAAGAACACTGAAGCTTTCTTT. Its translation: CASKRKNTEAFF.

This clone was seen a handful of times. The V and J genes are TRBV5-1 and TRBJ1-2; D is possibly TRBD1 (6 bases). Trimming removed 4 bases from V and 1 base from J, with 11 bases in between. The V gene's germline CDR1 is SGHRS and CDR2 YFSETQ. CDR3 length: 14 amino acids. DNA for the CDR3: TGCGCCAGCAGCGAGGGGACAAGTAACTATGGCTACACCTTC. Translating gives CASSEGTSNYGYTF.

The V gene is TRBV2, the J gene TRBJ1-2; tentatively, D is TRBD1 (6 bases). Germline V gene sequence: CDR1 SNHLY, CDR2 FYNNEI. The CDR3 is made up of 13 amino acids. V lost 5 bases and J lost 8, with 15 bases in between. This CDR3 reads CASSIGGFGGYTF. For the CDR3, the DNA is TGTGCCAGCAGTATAGGGGGTTTTGGCGGCTACACCTTC.

This clone is medium-sized in the sample. Its ends do not fully match the called genes, so a read error is possible. J is TRBJ1-1 and V is TRBV5-6, with D maybe TRBD1 (5 bases). Germline values: CDR1 SGHDT, CDR2 YYEEEE. CDR3 length: 12 amino acids. The CDR3 loop reads CASSLRGTESFF. The CDR3 coding sequence is TGTGCCAGCAGCTTGAGGGGAACTGAATCTTTCTTT.

The chain has TRBV9 and TRBJ1-1; 9 bases align to TRBD1. The CDR3 totals 14 residues. Germline CDR1 is SGDLS and CDR2 is YYNGEE. The V segment lost 3 bases and the J segment 5 bases; nucleotides outside the gene matches: 5. The CDR3 nucleotides are TGTGCCAGCAGCGCCAGGACAGGGGAGACTGAAGCTTTCTTT. It encodes CASSARTGETEAFF.

This chain uses TRBV7-6 with TRBJ1-3, with 10 bases that match TRBD1. The V gene end was trimmed by 0 bases and the J gene end by 7 bases; junction bases not matched to a gene: 6. Germline V gene sequence: CDR1 SGHVS, CDR2 FNYEAQ. This CDR3 is 16 amino acids long. Here the CDR3 reads CASSLAGQGRTNTIYF. The CDR3 DNA follows: TGTGCCAGCAGCTTAGCGGGACAGGGGCGCACGAACACCATATATTTT. Complete variable domain (other parts from reference TRBV7-6 and TRBJ1-3): GAGVSQSPRYKVTKRGQDVALRCDPISGHVSLYWYRQALGQGPEFLTYFNYEAQQDKSGLPNDRFSAERPEGSISTLTIQRTEQRDSAMYRCASSLAGQGRTNTIYFGEGSWLTVV.

This clone was observed a handful of times. In the same sample, other DNA sequences code for this CDR3. The chain employs TRBV5-1 and TRBJ2-7, with 11 bases identical to TRBD2. This CDR3 comprises 14 residues. V lost 3 bases, J lost 3 bases, and 2 bases stayed unmatched. Germline CDR1 is SGHRS and CDR2 is YFSETQ. The CDR3 region has the DNA TGCGCCAGCAGCTCCGGGACTAGCGGCTACGAGCAGTACTTC. Amino acids: CASSSGTSGYEQYF.

There are a few counts of this clone. The V gene is TRBV2, the J gene TRBJ2-2; perhaps TRBD1 as D (5 bases). From germline, CDR1 is SNHLY and CDR2 FYNNEI. V was shortened by 10 bases and J by 3 bases, with 15 bases between the two germline ends. This CDR3 is built from 14 residues. CDR3 protein: CATLPQGYTGELFF. CDR3 sequence (DNA): TGTGCCACGCTCCCTCAGGGTTACACCGGGGAGCTGTTTTTT.

This chain joins TRBV27 and TRBJ1-3, with 10 bases lining up with TRBD1. The CDR3 extends over 14 amino acids. The ends lost 6 bases at V and 4 bases at J; junction bases unmatched: 3. Germline V gene data show CDR1 as MNHEY and CDR2 as SMNVEV (reference sequence). CDR3: CASRDRGRGNTIYF. The CDR3 DNA reads as TGTGCCAGCAGAGACAGGGGGCGGGGAAACACCATATATTTT.

V and J are TRBV2 and TRBJ1-2; a possible D gene is TRBD1 (6 bases). CDR1 and CDR2 from the germline V gene are SNHLY and FYNNEI. The CDR3 runs to 14 residues. Between the trimmed V and J ends, which lost 3 bases and 8 bases, there was a span of 16 bases. The CDR3 spells CASSDTGNGRGYTF. For the CDR3, the DNA is TGTGCCAGCAGTGATACAGGGAACGGCCGGGGCTACACCTTC.

This clone was detected once. J is TRBJ1-1 and V is TRBV11-2, with 7 nucleotides matching TRBD1. The junction had 9 bases not matched to a gene; V was cut back by 1 base and J by 1 base. This CDR3 contains 17 residues. CDR1 and CDR2 (germline): SGHAT, FQNNGV. The DNA for the CDR3 is TGTGCCAGCAGCTTAGCCTACAGGGGTGGAGGGAACACTGAAGCTTTCTTT. Its translation is CASSLAYRGGGNTEAFF. Full variable domain (rest looked up from reference TRBV11-2 and TRBJ1-1): EAGVAQSPRYKIIEKRQSVAFWCNPISGHATLYWYQQILGQGPKLLIQFQNNGVVDDSQLPKDRFSAERLKGVDSTLKIQPAKLEDSAVYLCASSLAYRGGGNTEAFFGQGTRLTVV.

V is TRBV19 and J is TRBJ2-7; the D gene is possibly TRBD2 (5 bases). Trimming left V 2 bases short and J 5 bases short, with 10 bases between. The CDR3 runs 13 residues. CDR1 is LNHDA and CDR2 is SQIVND in the germline V gene (reference sequence). The CDR3 sequence is CASSIFGVHEQYF. The CDR3, as DNA: TGTGCCAGTAGTATATTCGGGGTCCACGAGCAGTACTTC.

The chain uses TRBV6-5 and TRBJ1-6; D is unresolved. V was pared by 5 bases and J by 8 bases, with 13 bases between. This CDR3 is built from 14 residues. CDR1 and CDR2 from the germline V gene are MNHEY and SVGAGI. In DNA form, the CDR3 reads TGTGCCAGCAGTAAACGGAGCCGGGATTCACCCCTCCACTTT. It codes for CASSKRSRDSPLHF.

This clone was observed many times. This rearrangement joins TRBV18 to TRBJ1-6; TRBD1 is a possible D gene (6 bases). The germline V gene encodes CDR1 KGHSH and CDR2 LQKENI. The V and J ends lost 2 bases and 4 bases respectively, with 15 bases between them. The CDR3 loop spans 17 amino acids. CDR3 region: CASSPSNREVYNSPLHF. In nucleotides, the CDR3 is TGTGCCAGCTCACCATCGAACAGGGAAGTGTATAATTCACCCCTCCACTTT.

V usage is TRBV6-1 and J usage is TRBJ2-3; 7 bases align to TRBD1. Germline CDR1 is MNHNS and CDR2 is SASEGT. This CDR3 has 13 residues. Losses at the gene ends were 8 bases for V and 1 base for J; bases not matched to a gene: 3. This chain's CDR3 is CASRDSGTDTQYF. The DNA for the CDR3 is TGTGCCAGCCGGGACAGCGGCACAGATACGCAGTATTTT.

The CDR3 sequence is CASRPSGGIPEQYF. The CDR3 nucleotides are TGCGCCAGCAGACCTAGCGGGGGGATACCCGAGCAGTACTTC. The chain employs TRBV5-1 and TRBJ2-7; 11 nucleotides align to TRBD2. The CDR3 loop spans 14 amino acids. With V trimmed by 5 bases and J by 6 bases, 7 bases remained unmatched. The germline V gene encodes CDR1 SGHRS and CDR2 YFSETQ.

The V and J genes are TRBV2 and TRBJ2-1, with 11 bases identical to TRBD2. Trimming took 7 bases from V and 3 from J; bases not matched to a gene: 8. Germline-derived CDR1 and CDR2 are SNHLY and FYNNEI. There are 16 residues in the CDR3. The CDR3 sequence is CASTLLAGEGYNEQFF. DNA for the CDR3: TGTGCCAGCACACTACTAGCGGGAGAGGGCTACAATGAGCAGTTCTTC.

The chain combines TRBV27 with TRBJ1-1, with a possible D match to TRBD1 (5 bases). Germline-derived CDR1 and CDR2 are MNHEY and SMNVEV (reference sequence). The CDR3 has 15 amino acids. Trimming pared 5 bases from V and 4 bases from J, leaving 17 bases between. The CDR3 is CASSPRLGEATEAFF. CDR3 in DNA: TGTGCCAGCAGTCCGCGACTGGGGGAGGCCACTGAAGCTTTCTTT.

The gene calls are TRBV5-6 and TRBJ2-7, with TRBD1 matching over 10 bases. V trimming: 3 bases; J trimming: 2 bases; junction bases outside the gene matches: 8. CDR1 and CDR2 from the germline V gene are SGHDT and YYEEEE. This CDR3 is 16 amino acids long. In DNA form, the CDR3 reads TGTGCCAGCAGCTCAATGACCGGGACAGGGGCCTACGAGCAGTACTTC. Translating gives CASSSMTGTGAYEQYF.

The rearrangement links TRBV4-1 to TRBJ2-1, with 8 bases that match TRBD2. Germline V gene sequence: CDR1 MGHRA, CDR2 YSYEKL. The CDR3 consists of 19 residues. With 1 base clipped from V and 0 bases from J, the junction kept 11 bases outside the gene matches. CDR3 DNA sequence: TGCGCCAGCAGCCAAGGGGCGGTAGCGGGGAGATCCTCCTACAATGAGCAGTTCTTC. Its protein is CASSQGAVAGRSSYNEQFF.

The chain combines TRBV29-1 with TRBJ2-1; TRBD1 matches 8 bases. V lost 7 bases, J lost 5 bases, and 13 bases stayed unmatched. The V gene's germline CDR1 is SQVTM and CDR2 ANQGSEA. There are 15 residues in the CDR3. CDR3 nucleotides: TGCAGCGCCGGGACAGGAAACCTCGTGGACAATGAGCAGTTCTTC. It yields the protein CSAGTGNLVDNEQFF.